This T cell receptor (beta chain) came from a study of blood T cell repertoires in COVID-19. Study-level background: COVID-19 samples collected from the United States, Italy and Spain covered acute and convalescent phases. T cells, B-cell-depleted T cells, or PBMCs provided the cDNA or gDNA that served as material.

Per the authors' pipeline: Amplified reference gene primers provided the basis for estimating nucleated cell counts. The protocol was immunoSEQ multiplex PCR, while the TCRdb copy is restricted to in-frame clones and leaves out a portion. That table furnishes V, J and clone size, whereas the DNA furnished D and trimming. The table shows 150,000 to 200,000 clones, with around 87% occurring only once. This clone was detected once. Sequencing was performed on peripheral blood. The sequence came from a man in his forties or fifties with active or convalescent COVID-19.

CDR3 in DNA: TGTGCCAGCAGTCACTCGGAGACCCAGTACTTC. The encoded protein is CASSHSETQYF. V and J are TRBV7-2 and TRBJ2-5, with D unclear. V was pared by 6 bases and J by 5 bases, with 7 bases between. The CDR3 has 11 amino acids. The germline V gene encodes CDR1 SGHTA and CDR2 FQGNSA.